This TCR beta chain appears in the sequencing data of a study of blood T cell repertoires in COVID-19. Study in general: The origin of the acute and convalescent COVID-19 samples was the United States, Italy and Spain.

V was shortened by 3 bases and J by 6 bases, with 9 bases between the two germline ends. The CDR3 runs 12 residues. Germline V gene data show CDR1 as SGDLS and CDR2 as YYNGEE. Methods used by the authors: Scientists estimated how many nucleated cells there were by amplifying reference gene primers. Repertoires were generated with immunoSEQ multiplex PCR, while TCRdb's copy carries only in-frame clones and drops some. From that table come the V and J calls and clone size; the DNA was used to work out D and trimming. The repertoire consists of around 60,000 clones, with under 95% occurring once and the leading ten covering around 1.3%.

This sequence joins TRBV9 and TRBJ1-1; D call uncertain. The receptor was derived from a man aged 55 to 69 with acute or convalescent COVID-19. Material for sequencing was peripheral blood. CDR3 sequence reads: CASSGREPEAFF. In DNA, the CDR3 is TGTGCCAGCAGCGGCCGGGAACCTGAAGCTTTCTTT.